This T cell receptor beta chain emerged from a study of T cell responses to AZD1222 COVID-19 vaccine. Broader study findings: With dominance at 160-218 and 743-854, vaccine-associated CD4 TCRs spanned spike. Recipients of AZD1222 seropositive at baseline numbered only 6 or 7. Following two doses of AZD1222, Spike-specific TCR breadth and depth rose.

TCRdb's copy holds only in-frame clones and misses some; the assay was immunoSEQ multiplex PCR. Here the sample spans 100,000 to 130,000 clones, around 92% being singletons. The V segment lost 3 bases and the J segment 8 bases; nucleotides outside the gene matches: 10. Germline CDR1 and CDR2: MNHEY and SVGAGI. CDR3 length equals 15 residues. As to this clone: Its antigen is not known.

J is TRBJ2-1 and V is TRBV6-5; 7 bases match TRBD2. The sequencing used peripheral blood, collected on day 0 of AZD1222 vaccination. This clonotype was obtained from an adult in good health. DNA of the CDR3: TGTGCCAGCAGTTATGACGGGGGGAGGGGCGATGAGCAGTTCTTC. This translates into CASSYDGGRGDEQFF.